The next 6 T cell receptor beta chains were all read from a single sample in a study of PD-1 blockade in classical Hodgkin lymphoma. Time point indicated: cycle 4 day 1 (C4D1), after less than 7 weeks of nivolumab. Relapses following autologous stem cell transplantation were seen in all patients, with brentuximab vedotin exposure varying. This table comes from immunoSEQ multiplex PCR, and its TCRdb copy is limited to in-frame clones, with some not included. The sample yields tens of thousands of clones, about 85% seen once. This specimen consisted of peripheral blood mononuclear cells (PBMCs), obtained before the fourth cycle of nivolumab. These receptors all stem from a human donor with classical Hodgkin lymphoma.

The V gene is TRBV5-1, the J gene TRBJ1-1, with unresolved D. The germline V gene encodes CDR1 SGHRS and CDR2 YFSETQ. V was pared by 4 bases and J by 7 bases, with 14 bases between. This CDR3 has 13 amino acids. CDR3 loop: CASSPGPGNEAFF. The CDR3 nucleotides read TGCGCCAGCAGCCCCGGGCCGGGCAATGAAGCTTTCTTT.

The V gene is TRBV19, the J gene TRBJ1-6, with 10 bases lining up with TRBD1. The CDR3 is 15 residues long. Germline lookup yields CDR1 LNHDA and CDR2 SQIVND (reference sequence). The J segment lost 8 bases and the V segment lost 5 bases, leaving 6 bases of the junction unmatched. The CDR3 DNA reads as TGTGCCAGTAGTCACCGACAGGGGGCACATTCACCCCTCCACTTT. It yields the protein CASSHRQGAHSPLHF. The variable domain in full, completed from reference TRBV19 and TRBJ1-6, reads DGGITQSPKYLFRKEGQNVTLSCEQNLNHDAMYWYRQDPGQGLRLIYYSQIVNDFQKGDIAEGYSVSREKKESFPLTVTSAQKNPTAFYLCASSHRQGAHSPLHFGNGTRLTVT.

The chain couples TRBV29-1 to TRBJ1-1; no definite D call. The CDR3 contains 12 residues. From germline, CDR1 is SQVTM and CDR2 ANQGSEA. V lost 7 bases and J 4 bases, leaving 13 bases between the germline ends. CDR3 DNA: TGCAGCGCCTGGTCGGGTTCCACTGAAGCTTTCTTT. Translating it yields CSAWSGSTEAFF.

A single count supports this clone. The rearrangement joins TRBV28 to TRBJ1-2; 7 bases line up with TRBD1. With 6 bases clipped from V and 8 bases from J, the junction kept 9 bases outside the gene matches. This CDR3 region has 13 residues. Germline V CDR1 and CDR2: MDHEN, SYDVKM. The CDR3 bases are TGTGCCAGCAGACCGACAGGGAATGGGGGCTACACCTTC. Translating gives CASRPTGNGGYTF.

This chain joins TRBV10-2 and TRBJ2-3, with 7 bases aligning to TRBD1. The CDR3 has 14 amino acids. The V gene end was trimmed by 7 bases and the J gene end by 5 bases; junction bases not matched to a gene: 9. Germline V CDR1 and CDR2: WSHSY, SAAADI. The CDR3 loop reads CASTYRGEKDTQYF. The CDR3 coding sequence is TGCGCCAGCACTTACAGGGGTGAAAAAGATACGCAGTATTTT.

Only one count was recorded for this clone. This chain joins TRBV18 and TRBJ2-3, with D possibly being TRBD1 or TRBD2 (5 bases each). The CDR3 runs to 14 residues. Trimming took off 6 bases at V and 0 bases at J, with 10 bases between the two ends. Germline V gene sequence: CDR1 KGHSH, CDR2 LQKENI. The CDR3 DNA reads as TGTGCCAGCTCGAGGGGCACTAGCACAGATACGCAGTATTTT. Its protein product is CASSRGTSTDTQYF.